A selection of T cell receptor beta chains follows, all from one sample in a study of PD-1 blockade in classical Hodgkin lymphoma. Assay used: immunoSEQ multiplex PCR; TCRdb lists only in-frame clones, some missing. The repertoire holds about 150,000 clones, with about 81% as singletons. This specimen consisted of peripheral blood mononuclear cells (PBMCs), obtained before the second cycle of nivolumab. These receptors were collected from a human donor with classical Hodgkin lymphoma. Each CDR3 is given with its conserved first and last residue. A D gene is named only where the DNA matches it firmly. Some rows have no size entry. The others give once, few or many, or a class for an expanded clone.

once	TRBV29-1	TRBJ2-3	.	TGCAGCGTTGAGACCAGCGCCGATACGCAGTATTTT	CSVETSADTQYF
many	TRBV27	TRBJ2-7	TRBD1	TGTGCCAGCAGTATGCGACAGGGGGTAAGCGAGCAGTACTTC	CASSMRQGVSEQYF
.	TRBV5-1	TRBJ2-7	.	TGCGCCAGCAGCCTAGGGACGTCTGGCTACGAGCAGTACTTC	CASSLGTSGYEQYF
.	TRBV18	TRBJ2-1	.	TGTGCCAGCTCACCACTGGACGGCAATGAGCAGTTCTTC	CASSPLDGNEQFF
.	TRBV7-9	TRBJ1-2	TRBD1	TGTGCCAGCAGCCCGGGACAGGGCGGGGGCTACACCTTC	CASSPGQGGGYTF
.	TRBV5-6	TRBJ2-3	.	TGTGCCAGCAGCTTATACACAGATACGCAGTATTTT	CASSLYTDTQYF
.	TRBV10-3	TRBJ1-1	.	TGTGCCATCAGGAAGGACGAGGGGAACACTGAAGCTTTCTTT	CAIRKDEGNTEAFF
few	TRBV2	TRBJ1-3	.	TGTGCCAGCAGGTACGCCGGAAACACCATATATTTT	CASRYAGNTIYF
many	TRBV10-3	TRBJ2-5	.	TGTGCCATCAGTGGTCTGGGGACGCAGACCCAGTACTTC	CAISGLGTQTQYF
.	TRBV7-2	TRBJ2-2	.	TGTGCCAGCAAGGTCTCCCCCGCCGGGGAGCTGTTTTTT	CASKVSPAGELFF
.	TRBV11-2	TRBJ1-3	.	TGTGCCAGCAGCTTCACAGAAGACTCTGGAAACACCATATATTTT	CASSFTEDSGNTIYF
few	TRBV7-2	TRBJ1-1	.	TGTGCCAGCAGCGCAAACCAGGGGAACACTGAAGCTTTCTTT	CASSANQGNTEAFF
few	TRBV11-1	TRBJ2-1	.	TGTGCCAGCAGCTTCGGAAACAATGAGCAGTTCTTC	CASSFGNNEQFF
.	TRBV28	TRBJ2-7	.	TGTGCCAGCAACCCGGGACTTCCGTCTTACGAGCAGTACTTC	CASNPGLPSYEQYF
.	TRBV28	TRBJ2-7	TRBD2	TGTGCCAGCAGTTTCCCGGGGGGGTACGAGCAGTACTTC	CASSFPGGYEQYF
.	TRBV7-2	TRBJ1-6	.	TGTGCCAGCAGCTCACTTAATTCACCCCTCCACTTT	CASSSLNSPLHF
.	TRBV28	TRBJ2-1	TRBD2	TGTGCCAGCAGCCATGGAAGGTCTAGCGGGAGGGTTGAGCAGTTCTTC	CASSHGRSSGRVEQFF
.	TRBV30	TRBJ1-1	.	TGTGCCTGGAACCCCCCGTGGACTGAAGCTTTCTTT	CAWNPPWTEAFF
.	TRBV6-5	TRBJ1-2	.	TGTGCCAGCAGTCCTGGACCCGCTCGGAGCTACACCTTC	CASSPGPARSYTF
.	TRBV27	TRBJ2-6	TRBD1	TGTGCCAGCAGTCCCGACAGGGGGCGCAACTCTGGGGCCAACGTCCTGACTTTC	CASSPDRGRNSGANVLTF
.	TRBV7-2	TRBJ2-4	.	TGTGCCAGCAGTTCCGAGAGGAGTCCCAAAAACATTCAGTACTTC	CASSSERSPKNIQYF
.	TRBV5-1	TRBJ1-2	TRBD1	TGCGCCAGCAGCTTGGGGGACAGGGACTATGGCTACACCTTC	CASSLGDRDYGYTF
.	TRBV18	TRBJ1-4	.	TGTGCCAGCTCACCACGGAACAGAGGGCGGAATGAAAAACTGTTTTTT	CASSPRNRGRNEKLFF
.	TRBV5-1	TRBJ1-5	.	TGCGCCAGCAGCTTGGCAGGAGCTGGGGGCGGTCAGCCCCAGCATTTT	CASSLAGAGGGQPQHF
.	TRBV5-1	TRBJ1-4	.	TGCGCCAGCAGCTTGTCGGGCAGCGAAAAACTGTTTTTT	CASSLSGSEKLFF
.	TRBV5-4	TRBJ2-3	.	TGTGCCAGCAGCTTGAGGAGAACTAGCACAGATACGCAGTATTTT	CASSLRRTSTDTQYF
.	TRBV10-3	TRBJ2-5	.	TGTGCCATCAGTGAGCCACAAGAGACCCAGTACTTC	CAISEPQETQYF
.	TRBV19	TRBJ1-5	.	TGTGCCAGTAGTACCCTATCCCGCTATCAGCCCCAGCATTTT	CASSTLSRYQPQHF
many	TRBV6-5	TRBJ2-7	TRBD2	TGTGCCAGCAGTTACAGCCTAGCGGGAGCAAAGGAGCAGTACTTC	CASSYSLAGAKEQYF
.	TRBV28	TRBJ1-2	TRBD1	TGTGCCAGCGGGGGGACAGCGGATTGGGGCTATGGCTACACCTTC	CASGGTADWGYGYTF
.	TRBV5-1	TRBJ2-2	.	TGCGCCAGCAGCTTGTATTTCTCCGGGGAGCTGTTTTTT	CASSLYFSGELFF
.	TRBV27	TRBJ2-1	TRBD1	TGTGCCAGCAGTCCTTACAGGGGGCTCTACTACAATGAGCAGTTCTTC	CASSPYRGLYYNEQFF
.	TRBV28	TRBJ1-5	.	TGTGCCAGCAGTTTAGCCAGGTATTGGCCCCAGCATTTT	CASSLARYWPQHF
few	TRBV5-1	TRBJ1-2	.	TGCGCCAGCAGCTTCTTGGGGGTTAGGGATGGCTACACCTTC	CASSFLGVRDGYTF
.	TRBV5-4	TRBJ2-3	TRBD2	TGTGCCAGCAGCTTGGGACTAGCGGGTACCAGCACAGATACGCAGTATTTT	CASSLGLAGTSTDTQYF
.	TRBV29-1	TRBJ2-5	.	TGCAGCGTTTGGGCAGGGAGACAAGAGACCCAGTACTTC	CSVWAGRQETQYF
.	TRBV10-3	TRBJ1-2	TRBD1	TGTGCCATCAGTGAGTCAGGTGACAGGGAAGATGGCTACACCTTC	CAISESGDREDGYTF
.	TRBV5-1	TRBJ2-1	TRBD1	TGCGCCAGCAGCCTCCGGGACAGGGGTAGGGATGAGCAGTTCTTC	CASSLRDRGRDEQFF
.	TRBV7-9	TRBJ1-2	.	TGTGCCAGCAGCCCCCTTGTGGGGCGCAGGGGCTATGGCTACACCTTC	CASSPLVGRRGYGYTF
.	TRBV11-3	TRBJ2-5	.	TGTGCCAGCAGCATGGACTACTCGGAGACCCAGTACTTC	CASSMDYSETQYF
.	TRBV21-1	TRBJ2-2	.	TGTGCCAGCAGCAACCCCGGGACAGTGGGACAGCTGTTTTTT	CASSNPGTVGQLFF
few	TRBV19	TRBJ2-2	.	TGTGCCAGTAGTGCTGGCTACAACACCGGGGAGCTGTTTTTT	CASSAGYNTGELFF
.	TRBV5-1	TRBJ1-1	TRBD1	TGCGCCAGCAGTCGAATAGACAGGGGGCGGACTGAAGCTTTCTTT	CASSRIDRGRTEAFF
.	TRBV6-5	TRBJ1-2	.	TGTGCCAGCAGCACGGGACCGCAATATGGCTACACCTTC	CASSTGPQYGYTF
medium-sized	TRBV2	TRBJ2-5	TRBD2	TGTGCCAGCAAAGGACTAGCGGGCCCCGGAGAGACCCAGTACTTC	CASKGLAGPGETQYF
.	TRBV4-2	TRBJ2-7	.	TGTGCCAGCAGCCAAGATCCCCTAGCTCCCTTAAACGAGCAGTACTTC	CASSQDPLAPLNEQYF
.	TRBV28	TRBJ2-3	TRBD1	TGTGCCAGCAGAAGCAGACAGGGTACAGATACGCAGTATTTT	CASRSRQGTDTQYF
once	TRBV20-1	TRBJ2-7	.	TGCAGTGCTAGGGACTCCTACGAGCAGTACTTC	CSARDSYEQYF
.	TRBV7-6	TRBJ1-6	.	TGTGCCAGCAGCCCAGGGACGGAGGTTTATAATTCACCCCTCCACTTT	CASSPGTEVYNSPLHF
.	TRBV7-2	TRBJ1-5	.	TGTGCCAGCAGCCTAGAGGTGGGGGCTAGCCAGCCCCAGCATTTT	CASSLEVGASQPQHF
.	TRBV5-1	TRBJ2-1	.	TGCGCCAGCAGCTTGATTCGGGGGGCCTCGAATGAGCAGTTCTTC	CASSLIRGASNEQFF
.	TRBV9	TRBJ1-2	.	TGTGCCAGCAGCTTCCTTAAGCGGTACACCTTC	CASSFLKRYTF
once	TRBV11-3	TRBJ2-2	TRBD1	TGTGCCAGCAACAGGGGAAACGGCGGGGAGCTGTTTTTT	CASNRGNGGELFF
.	TRBV6-5	TRBJ1-2	.	TGTGCCAGCAGTTACCTCTGGGGGGCTGGTGGCTACACCTTC	CASSYLWGAGGYTF
.	TRBV28	TRBJ2-7	.	TGTGCCAGCAGTTTAACCTACGAGCAGTACTTC	CASSLTYEQYF